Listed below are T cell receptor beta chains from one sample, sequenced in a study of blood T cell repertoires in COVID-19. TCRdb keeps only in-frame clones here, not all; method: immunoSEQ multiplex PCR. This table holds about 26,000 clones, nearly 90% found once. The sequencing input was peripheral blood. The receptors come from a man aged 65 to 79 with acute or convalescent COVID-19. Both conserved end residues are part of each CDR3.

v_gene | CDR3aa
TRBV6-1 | CASSGPAGLSTDTQYF
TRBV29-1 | CSVAEQGLWTDTQYF
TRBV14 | CASSSQPNYGYTF
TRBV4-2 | CASSQTQGTNSPLHF
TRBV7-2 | CASSPPQGGDNEKLFF
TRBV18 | CASSPVHAQDEQYF
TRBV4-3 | CASSQDSNERANTQYF
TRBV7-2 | CASSQWNSPLHF
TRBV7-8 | CASSGRTSPETQYF
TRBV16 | CASSQALYGYTF
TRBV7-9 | CASSSGTVVEAFF
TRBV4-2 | CASSQDQDRGNEKLFF
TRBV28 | CASRQGSTEAFF
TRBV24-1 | CATSDHTADTQYF
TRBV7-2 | CASSLSRDTEAFF
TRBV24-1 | CATSDRDRGWQPQHF
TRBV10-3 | CAISESSEETQYF
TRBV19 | CASSIARGSYNEQFF
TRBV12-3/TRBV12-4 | CASSPDRDEQYF
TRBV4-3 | CASSQGGLTDTQYF
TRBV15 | CATSKGQGGLANYGYTF
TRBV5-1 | CASSLAGGNTEAFF
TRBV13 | CASSSTGGYGYTF
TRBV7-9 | CASSAHQGVDGYTF
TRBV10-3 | CATLGIEGSPLHF
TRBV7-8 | CASSRTSGSGTDTQYF
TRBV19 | CASGQDPGGGYTF
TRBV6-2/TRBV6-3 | CASSYPIEAGGPDTQYF
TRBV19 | CANSGGYTF
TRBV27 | CASSFYGRDTGELFF
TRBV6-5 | CASSLLPTDSAGYTF
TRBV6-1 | CASKGEYNSPLHF
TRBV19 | CASSIGQYYGYTF
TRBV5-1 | CASSLRTGFNYGYTF